One and the same sample provided the 26 T cell receptor beta chains below, sequenced in a study of blood T cell repertoires in COVID-19. Assay used: immunoSEQ multiplex PCR; TCRdb lists only in-frame clones, some missing. The sample yields 200,000 to 250,000 clones, 80% to 90% seen once. Sequencing was performed on peripheral blood. These receptors all come from a middle-aged man with active or convalescent COVID-19.

The rearrangement links TRBV9 to TRBJ2-7; 7 bases fit TRBD2. This CDR3 is built from 16 residues. J was trimmed by 4 bases and V by 0 bases; bases with no gene match: 10. Germline V gives CDR1 SGDLS, CDR2 YYNGEE. The CDR3 nucleotides are TGTGCCAGCAGCGTAGGGTGCGGGGGAGGTGGATACGAGCAGTACGTC. This encodes CASSVGCGGGGYEQYV.

The chain employs TRBV7-9 and TRBJ2-1; possibly TRBD1 for D (5 bases). CDR1 is SEHNR and CDR2 is FQNEAQ in the germline V gene (reference sequence). V was trimmed by 1 base and J by 3 bases, leaving 13 bases between them. The CDR3 is 16 amino acids. The CDR3 DNA reads TGTGCCAGCAGCTTAGGTGTTTTAGGGGACTACAATGAGCAGTTCTTC. Its protein is CASSLGVLGDYNEQFF.

V and J are TRBV29-1 and TRBJ1-3; D gene uncertain. Trimming took off 7 bases at V and 4 bases at J, with 14 bases between the two ends. CDR3 length equals 13 residues. Germline V gene data show CDR1 as SQVTM and CDR2 as ANQGSEA. CDR3 amino acids: CSAASTMGNTIYF. In DNA, the CDR3 is TGCAGCGCCGCCTCCACAATGGGAAACACCATATATTTT.

The chain couples TRBV6-6 to TRBJ2-7, with TRBD1 identical over 9 bases. This CDR3 comprises 13 residues. Germline CDR1 is MNHNY and CDR2 is SVGAGI (reference sequence). Trimming cost V 5 bases and J 4 bases; bases outside gene matches: 3. The CDR3 DNA is TGTGCCAGCAGTCGGGACAGGGATTACGAGCAGTACGTC. It translates to CASSRDRDYEQYV.

The CDR3 spells CASSNVMDRGQGQPQHF. CDR3 bases: TGTGCCAGCAGTAACGTAATGGACAGGGGGCAGGGGCAGCCCCAGCATTTT. The chain joins TRBV6-4 to TRBJ1-5; TRBD1 matches 11 bases. CDR3 length: 17 residues. The V and J ends lost 5 bases and 7 bases, in that order; junction bases with no gene match: 13. Germline CDR1 is MRHNA and CDR2 is SNTAGT.

V gene TRBV2 combines with J gene TRBJ2-2, with 12 bases matching TRBD2. V lost 7 bases, J lost 6 bases, and 6 bases stayed unmatched. Germline V gene lookup returns CDR1 SNHLY and CDR2 FYNNEI. The CDR3 length is 15 residues. The CDR3, as DNA: TGTGCCAGCACCCCCTGGACTAGCGGGGCCGGGGAGCTGTTTTTT. Translating it yields CASTPWTSGAGELFF.

The chain links TRBV5-6 to TRBJ1-1; D is unclear. Germline CDR1 is SGHDT and CDR2 is YYEEEE. CDR3 length: 14 residues. V lost 1 base to trimming and J lost 3 bases, with 10 bases between them. The CDR3 reads CASSLSGFDTEAFF. DNA for the CDR3: TGTGCCAGCAGCTTGTCGGGATTTGACACTGAAGCTTTCTTT.

This clone has only a few counts. CDR3 DNA: TGTGCCAGCAGTTTATACAGTGATTCCTACGAGCAGTACTTC. Translated: CASSLYSDSYEQYF. V is TRBV28 and J is TRBJ2-7; D is unclear. The CDR3 has 14 residues. Per germline, CDR1 MDHEN and CDR2 SYDVKM. Trimming stripped 1 base from V and 1 base from J, with 8 bases between.

This clone was observed a few times. The gene calls are TRBV7-6 and TRBJ2-1; TRBD2 matches at 7 bases. Unmatched junction bases numbered 9, after V lost 1 base and J lost 0 bases. The germline V gene encodes CDR1 SGHVS and CDR2 FNYEAQ. This CDR3 comprises 18 residues. This CDR3 reads CASSLVRGSVSSYNEQFF. Written as DNA, the CDR3 is TGTGCCAGCAGCTTAGTTCGCGGGAGTGTCAGCTCCTACAATGAGCAGTTCTTC. Full variable domain (rest looked up from reference TRBV7-6 and TRBJ2-1): GAGVSQSPRYKVTKRGQDVALRCDPISGHVSLYWYRQALGQGPEFLTYFNYEAQQDKSGLPNDRFSAERPEGSISTLTIQRTEQRDSAMYRCASSLVRGSVSSYNEQFFGPGTRLTVL.

This clone was seen once. The gene calls are TRBV11-3 and TRBJ1-5, with 8 bases identical to TRBD1. This CDR3 spans 16 amino acids. Germline trimming cut 2 bases from V and 2 bases from J; bases unmatched to any gene: 5. The germline V gene encodes CDR1 SGHNT and CDR2 YENEEA. CDR3 sequence: CASSLTGGRCNQPQHF. The CDR3 bases are TGTGCCAGCAGCTTAACAGGGGGAAGGTGCAATCAGCCCCAGCATTTT.

This rearrangement joins TRBV19 to TRBJ2-1, with D perhaps TRBD2 (6 bases). The CDR3 consists of 15 residues. The germline CDR1 and CDR2 sequences are LNHDA and SQIVND (reference sequence). Trimming took off 6 bases at V and 2 bases at J, with 14 bases between the two ends. CDR3 DNA: TGTGCCAGTAGAAAGGCGGGGAGCCCCTACAATGAGCAGTTCTTC. Translation: CASRKAGSPYNEQFF.

This chain joins TRBV11-3 and TRBJ2-1, with a weak D call TRBD2 (7 bases). From germline, CDR1 is SGHNT and CDR2 YENEEA. V lost 0 bases, J lost 0 bases, and 12 bases lay in between. The CDR3 has 17 amino acids. The CDR3 DNA sequence: TGTGCCAGCAGCTTAGAACGGGGGGCCCACTCCTACAATGAGCAGTTCTTC. Translation gives CASSLERGAHSYNEQFF. Full variable domain (rest looked up from reference TRBV11-3 and TRBJ2-1): EAGVVQSPRYKIIEKKQPVAFWCNPISGHNTLYWYLQNLGQGPELLIRYENEEAVDDSQLPKDRFSAERLKGVDSTLKIQPAELGDSAVYLCASSLERGAHSYNEQFFGPGTRLTVL.

This chain links TRBV7-9 with TRBJ2-1; 9 bases align to TRBD1. After removal of 5 bases from V and 14 bases from J, the junction contained 10 bases not matched to a gene. The length of the CDR3 is 13 residues. Germline values: CDR1 SEHNR, CDR2 FQNEAQ (reference sequence). This chain's CDR3 is CASSTTSDRGKFF. Written as DNA, the CDR3 is TGTGCCAGCAGCACCACCTCCGACAGGGGGAAGTTCTTC.

The CDR3 loop is CASSQATGNMNTEAFF. In DNA, the CDR3 is TGTGCCAGCAGCCAAGCCACAGGGAACATGAACACTGAAGCTTTCTTT. The chain is built from TRBV4-2 and TRBJ1-1; perhaps TRBD1 as D (6 bases). Germline-derived CDR1 and CDR2 are LGHNA and YNFKEQ. The CDR3 length is 16 residues. The V end was cut by 1 base, the J end by 0 bases, with 12 bases between.

V is TRBV4-2 and J is TRBJ2-2, with 7 bases matching TRBD2. V was pared by 8 bases and J by 7 bases, with 4 bases of the junction left unmatched. The germline gives CDR1 LGHNA, CDR2 YNFKEQ. CDR3 length equals 12 residues. CDR3 amino acids: CASESGGGELFF. CDR3 bases: TGTGCCAGCGAGTCGGGGGGCGGGGAGCTGTTTTTT.

This clone was seen only once. The genes are TRBV2 and TRBJ1-2; 8 bases align to TRBD1. This CDR3 comprises 13 residues. CDR1 and CDR2 from the germline V gene are SNHLY and FYNNEI. Trimming took 6 bases from V and 8 from J; bases not matched to a gene: 8. This CDR3 reads CASSPQGGGGYTF. CDR3 nucleotide sequence: TGTGCCAGCAGCCCACAGGGGGGAGGCGGCTACACCTTC.

The chain's CDR3 is CATSRDRWVALTGELFF. CDR3 in DNA: TGTGCCACCAGCAGAGATCGGTGGGTAGCGTTGACCGGGGAGCTGTTTTTT. The chain combines TRBV15 with TRBJ2-2; perhaps TRBD2 as D (5 bases). This CDR3 has 17 amino acids. The V end lost 0 bases, the J end lost 5 bases, and 16 bases lay between the germline ends. The germline V gene has CDR1 LNHNV and CDR2 YYDKDF (reference sequence).

This clone was recorded once. The chain combines TRBV4-1 with TRBJ1-4; TRBD1 agrees at 10 bases. Germline V gene lookup returns CDR1 MGHRA and CDR2 YSYEKL. V shed 4 bases and J 8 bases; nucleotides not matched to a gene: 10. CDR3 size: 16 residues. CDR3 amino acids: CASSPLGTGEREKLFF. The CDR3 region has the DNA TGCGCCAGCAGCCCCCTCGGGACAGGGGAGAGGGAAAAACTGTTTTTT.

This clone appeared once. The chain is built from TRBV10-3 and TRBJ1-1, with 7 nucleotides matching TRBD1. Germline CDR1 ENHRY, CDR2 SYGVKD. The CDR3 has 12 residues. J was trimmed by 1 base and V by 10 bases; bases with no gene match: 3. The CDR3 DNA sequence: TGTGCCACCAACAGGGGGAACACTGAAGCTTTCTTT. Amino acid sequence: CATNRGNTEAFF.

This clone was seen a single time. CDR3 nucleotides: TGTGCCAGCAGCTTAGTCGGGGACAGGGGCGAGCAGTACGTC. As protein: CASSLVGDRGEQYV. V and J are TRBV7-6 and TRBJ2-7; the match to TRBD1 covers 10 bases. CDR1 is SGHVS and CDR2 is FNYEAQ in the germline V gene. The CDR3 has 14 residues. The V and J ends lost 1 base and 6 bases, in that order; junction bases with no gene match: 3.

The chain is built from TRBV5-5 and TRBJ2-7; 9 bases agree with TRBD2. With V trimmed by 2 bases and J by 5 bases, 8 bases remained unmatched. The CDR3 is made up of 15 amino acids. The V gene's germline CDR1 is SGHKS and CDR2 YYEKEE (reference sequence). CDR3 DNA: TGTGCCAGCAGCTTAGGGCGGGGGGGCGGACACGAGCAGTACGTC. This encodes CASSLGRGGGHEQYV.

The genes are TRBV10-3 and TRBJ2-1; 15 nucleotides agree with TRBD2. In germline, CDR1 is ENHRY, CDR2 SYGVKD. Trimming cost V 4 bases and J 12 bases; bases outside gene matches: 10. The CDR3 has 16 residues. The CDR3 loop is CAISALRTSGRARQFF. CDR3 bases: TGTGCCATCAGTGCCCTAAGGACTAGCGGGAGGGCCAGGCAGTTCTTC.

The chain recombines TRBV2 with TRBJ1-6, with D hard to call. Germline-derived CDR1 and CDR2 are SNHLY and FYNNEI. Trimming removed 8 bases at V and 6 bases at J, with 11 bases between. This CDR3 comprises 13 residues. The CDR3 DNA reads TGTGCCAGCGTGGAGGAGGCTAATTCACCCCTCCACTTT. Protein sequence: CASVEEANSPLHF.

The chain combines TRBV16 with TRBJ1-6; TRBD1 might be the D (5 bases). The CDR3 is 13 amino acids. In germline, CDR1 is KGHSY, CDR2 FQNENV. V dropped 4 bases and J dropped 8 bases, with 9 bases sitting between them. The CDR3 DNA is TGTGCCAGCAGCCCAACCAGGGATTCACCCCTCCACTTT. Translating it yields CASSPTRDSPLHF.

Written as DNA, the CDR3 is TGTGCCATCAAGCGGACAGGGTCGGATGAGCAGTTCTTC. Its translation: CAIKRTGSDEQFF. This sequence joins TRBV10-3 and TRBJ2-1; the match to TRBD1 covers 8 bases. The CDR3 has 13 amino acids. J gave up 8 bases and V 7 bases, and 7 bases lay outside the gene matches. Germline-derived CDR1 and CDR2 are ENHRY and SYGVKD.

The chain links TRBV5-6 to TRBJ2-5, with 15 bases aligning to TRBD2. The CDR3 has 18 amino acids. The germline CDR1 and CDR2 sequences are SGHDT and YYEEEE. The V and J ends lost 4 bases and 2 bases, in that order; junction bases with no gene match: 9. In DNA, the CDR3 is TGTGCCAGCAGCCCCCCAGCCGGGACTAGCGGGGGGCAAGAGACCCAGTACTTC. Its translation is CASSPPAGTSGGQETQYF.